This section outlines one TCR beta chain sequence together with its context. This specimen comes from a study of blood T cell repertoires in COVID-19. The germline gives CDR1 LNHDA, CDR2 SQIVND (reference sequence). J lost 5 bases, V lost 2 bases, and 11 bases had no gene match. The length of the CDR3 is 18 residues. Measured with immunoSEQ multiplex PCR; TCRdb has only the in-frame clones, and not every one. Of under 500,000 clones detected, 85% to 90% appear once; the ten largest clones hold over 4%. The receptor's source is a woman aged 25 to 45 with acute or convalescent COVID-19. The sample taken for sequencing was peripheral blood. The V call is TRBV19, the J call TRBJ2-1; 11 bases line up with TRBD2. CDR3: CASSIRGRLAGNHNEQFF. In nucleotides, the CDR3 is TGTGCCAGTAGTATAAGGGGGCGACTAGCGGGGAACCACAATGAGCAGTTCTTC.